The clone carrying this T cell receptor (beta chain) has only a few counts. CDR1 and CDR2 from the germline V gene are PRHDT and FYEKMQ (reference sequence). V gave up 5 bases and J gave up 6 bases, with 14 bases separating them. This CDR3 is 14 amino acids long. This sample is part of a study of identical twins. cDNA carried unique molecular identifiers, and a universal primer site was added by template switching. TCRdb processed the 5' RACE reads anew with MiXCR; each CDR3 protein has one entry. The data show 300,000 to 350,000 distinct CDR3 sequences, more than 9% seen once. In addition, the sample was reused for a study of yellow fever vaccine responses in identical twins.

The chain links TRBV13 to TRBJ2-1; D unclear. Input material: CD8+ T cells sorted from blood. The sequence was obtained from a woman younger than 35 in good health. CDR3: CASSLGRGLNEQFF. In DNA, the CDR3 is TGTGCCAGCAGCCTCGGACGAGGTCTCAATGAGCAGTTCTTC.